These 10 T cell receptor beta chains share one sample of origin, sequenced in a study of T cell changes during pregnancy in multiple sclerosis. Sequenced by immunoSEQ multiplex PCR; TCRdb stores in-frame clones only, minus some. Of about 120,000 clones detected, approximately 93% appear once; the ten largest clones hold less than 7.5%. The specimen was peripheral blood, collected before pregnancy. These receptors were collected from a female donor with multiple sclerosis, enrolled in a pregnancy study.

CDR3 protein: CASSEKGDRYYGNTIYF. In nucleotides, the CDR3 is TGTGCCAGCAGCGAGAAAGGGGACAGATATTATGGAAACACCATATATTTT. The J gene is TRBJ1-3, the V gene TRBV11-2, with TRBD1 matching 7 bases. V gave up 5 bases and J gave up 3 bases; unmatched junction bases: 13. The CDR3 extends over 17 amino acids. Per the germline V gene, CDR1 is SGHAT and CDR2 is FQNNGV.

Only one count was recorded for this clone. The CDR3 loop reads CASSLDGAANYGYTF. DNA of the CDR3: TGTGCCAGCAGCTTGGATGGTGCGGCTAACTATGGCTACACCTTC. J is TRBJ1-2 and V is TRBV5-4; D ambiguous. With 0 bases removed from V and 0 bases from J, the gap between germline ends came to 9 bases. CDR1 is SGHNT, CDR2 YYREEE, per germline (reference sequence). The CDR3 totals 15 residues.

This clone appeared once. The CDR3 DNA is TGTGCCAGCAGTTTACGCCGGGGGGCCGGGGAGCTGTTTTTT. Its protein product is CASSLRRGAGELFF. The J gene is TRBJ2-2, the V gene TRBV27; 7 bases agree with TRBD2. V lost 2 bases, J lost 6 bases, and 3 bases stayed unmatched. The CDR3 loop spans 14 amino acids. Germline V lookup: CDR1 MNHEY, CDR2 SMNVEV (reference sequence).

The gene calls are TRBV9 and TRBJ1-1; 10 bases line up with TRBD1. The junction had 7 bases not matched to a gene; V was cut back by 4 bases and J by 4 bases. The CDR3 has 15 amino acids. From germline, CDR1 is SGDLS and CDR2 YYNGEE. The CDR3 DNA reads as TGTGCCAGCAGCCCCCGCCGGACAGGGGGCACTGAAGCTTTCTTT. It yields the protein CASSPRRTGGTEAFF.

The chain uses TRBV11-2 and TRBJ1-5; 9 nucleotides match TRBD1. The CDR3 spans 15 residues. Trimming cost V 1 base and J 4 bases; bases outside gene matches: 2. In germline, CDR1 is SGHAT, CDR2 FQNNGV. CDR3 sequence reads: CASSLVGTGNQPQHF. CDR3 DNA: TGTGCCAGCAGCTTAGTGGGGACAGGGAATCAGCCCCAGCATTTT.

V is TRBV19 and J is TRBJ2-1; tentative D call: TRBD1 (5 bases). Per germline, CDR1 LNHDA and CDR2 SQIVND (reference sequence). V lost 5 bases and J lost 9, with 35 bases in between. The CDR3 has 20 amino acids. The CDR3 loop is CASSALRARAIDGPASEQFF. CDR3 in DNA: TGTGCCAGTAGTGCCCTCAGGGCCAGGGCGATCGATGGACCAGCCAGTGAGCAGTTCTTC.

The chain recombines TRBV28 with TRBJ1-1; 7 bases are a match to TRBD1. Germline-derived CDR1 and CDR2 are MDHEN and SYDVKM. Trimming at V came to 5 bases and at J to 0 bases, leaving 9 bases not matched to a gene. This CDR3 region has 16 residues. Written as DNA, the CDR3 is TGTGCCAGCAGTCCGACAGGGAGGCTGGTGAACACTGAAGCTTTCTTT. It specifies CASSPTGRLVNTEAFF. The full variable domain, in which reference TRBV28 and TRBJ1-1 provide the parts outside the CDR3, is DVKVTQSSRYLVKRTGEKVFLECVQDMDHENMFWYRQDPGLGLRLIYFSYDVKMKEKGDIPEGYSVSREKKERFSLILESASTNQTSMYLCASSPTGRLVNTEAFFGQGTRLTVV.

For the CDR3, the DNA is TGTGCCAGCAGCCTACAGGGGGCAACTAATGAAAAACTGTTTTTT. Amino acids: CASSLQGATNEKLFF. This chain uses TRBV5-6 with TRBJ1-4; 8 nucleotides agree with TRBD1. Trimming cost V 4 bases and J 0 bases; bases outside gene matches: 2. This CDR3 contains 15 residues. CDR1 and CDR2 (germline): SGHDT, YYEEEE.

This chain connects TRBV7-9 to TRBJ1-6, with 9 bases matching TRBD1. Germline-derived CDR1 and CDR2 are SEHNR and FQNEAQ (reference sequence). CDR3 size: 14 residues. Trimming cost V 5 bases and J 9 bases; bases outside gene matches: 5. The CDR3, as DNA: TGTGCCAGCAGCGCGGGACAGGGAACTTCACCCCTCCACTTT. Its protein product is CASSAGQGTSPLHF.

The gene calls are TRBV29-1 and TRBJ1-2; 7 bases agree with TRBD1. V lost 5 bases and J lost 7; bases outside the gene matches: 10. CDR3 length: 13 residues. In germline, CDR1 is SQVTM, CDR2 ANQGSEA. CDR3 coding DNA: TGCAGCGTTTCGACAGGGAGTAGAGGTGGCTACACCTTC. Translated, it gives CSVSTGSRGGYTF.